This T cell receptor (beta chain) appears in the sequencing data of a study of blood T cells in healthy people across ages. Whole-study findings and limits: Both higher diversity and more naive CD4+ cells marked long-lived donors when set against aged donors. Age brought a roughly linear fall in TCR beta diversity measured per million T cells.

On this clonotype: As yet, its antigen is unknown.

Losses at the gene ends were 5 bases for V and 4 bases for J; bases not matched to a gene: 8. The CDR3 is 16 amino acids. Germline assignment: CDR1 SEHNR and CDR2 FQNEAQ (reference sequence). No fewer than 6.5 million PBMCs went into each sample. Per sample, no less than 5 micrograms of total RNA were extracted. Primers used in a second PCR of roughly 7 to 11 cycles were a sample-barcoded 5' primer and a J-beta primer mix. Each CDR3 protein gets one entry after TCRdb re-called the 5' RACE reads with MiXCR. This sample has over 600,000 distinct CDR3 sequences; roughly 56% occur once, and the top ten carry under 30%.

The source of this sequence is a man aged 40-55 years in good health. The sequencing input was blood. This chain links TRBV7-9 with TRBJ2-7; 13 bases align to TRBD2. CDR3 sequence: CASSGTSGTPGYEQYF. In nucleotides, the CDR3 is TGTGCCAGCAGCGGGACTAGCGGGACCCCCGGGTACGAGCAGTACTTC.